The T cell receptor beta chain under discussion was sequenced for a study of shared clonotypes between healthy human individuals. Germline CDR1 SGHAT, CDR2 FQNNGV. The CDR3 runs 15 residues. V gave up 5 bases and J gave up 0 bases, with 12 bases separating them. Sequencing was performed with immunoSEQ multiplex PCR; in TCRdb, only in-frame clones are kept and a portion is missing. The table lists about 2.2 million clones, 80% to 95% of them singletons. Naive CD8 cells lacked CD45RO and underwent positive selection for CCR7, leaving out terminally differentiated effector memory CD45RA+ cells. Sequencing was done on a sample of naive CD8+ T cells from PBMCs. The sequence came from a man aged 18 to 30 in good health. Some clones in this sample may be carry-over from other donors' samples. The chain couples TRBV11-2 to TRBJ2-3; D perhaps matches TRBD2 (5 bases). As DNA, the CDR3 is TGTGCCAGCAGCCCCCGCCGGGGTAGCACAGATACGCAGTATTTT. Translated, it gives CASSPRRGSTDTQYF.